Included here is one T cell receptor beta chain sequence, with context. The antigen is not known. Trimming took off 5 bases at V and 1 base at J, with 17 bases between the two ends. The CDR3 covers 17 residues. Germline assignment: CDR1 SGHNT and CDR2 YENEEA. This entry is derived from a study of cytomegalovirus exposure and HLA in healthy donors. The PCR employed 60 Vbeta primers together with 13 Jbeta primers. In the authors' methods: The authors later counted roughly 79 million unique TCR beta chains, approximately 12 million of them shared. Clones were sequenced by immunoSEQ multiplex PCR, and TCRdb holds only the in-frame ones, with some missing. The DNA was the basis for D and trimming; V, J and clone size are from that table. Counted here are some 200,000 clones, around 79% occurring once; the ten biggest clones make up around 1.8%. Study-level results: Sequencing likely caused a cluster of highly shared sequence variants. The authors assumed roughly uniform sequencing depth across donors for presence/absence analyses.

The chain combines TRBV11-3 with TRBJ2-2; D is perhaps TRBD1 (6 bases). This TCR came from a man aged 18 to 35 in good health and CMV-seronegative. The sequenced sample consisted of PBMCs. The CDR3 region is CASSPIRDNLNTGELFF. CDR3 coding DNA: TGTGCCAGCAGCCCCATCCGGGACAATTTGAACACCGGGGAGCTGTTTTTT.